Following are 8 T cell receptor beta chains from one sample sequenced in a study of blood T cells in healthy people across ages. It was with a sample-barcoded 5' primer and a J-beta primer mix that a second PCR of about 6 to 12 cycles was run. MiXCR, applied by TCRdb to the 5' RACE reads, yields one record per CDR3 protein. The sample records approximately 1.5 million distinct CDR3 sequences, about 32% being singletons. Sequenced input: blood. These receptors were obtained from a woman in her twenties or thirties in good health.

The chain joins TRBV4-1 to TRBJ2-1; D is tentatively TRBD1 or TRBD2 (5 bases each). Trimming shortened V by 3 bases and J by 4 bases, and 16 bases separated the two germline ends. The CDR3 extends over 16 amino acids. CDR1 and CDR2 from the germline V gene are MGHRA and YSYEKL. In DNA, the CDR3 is TGCGCCAGCAGCCAGGCTCGGCCCGAGGGGTACAATGAGCAGTTCTTC. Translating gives CASSQARPEGYNEQFF.

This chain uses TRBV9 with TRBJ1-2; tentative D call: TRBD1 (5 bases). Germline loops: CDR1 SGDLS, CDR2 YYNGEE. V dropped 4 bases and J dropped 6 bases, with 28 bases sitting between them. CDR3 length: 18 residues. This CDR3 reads CASSSLSGGPRNYHGYTF. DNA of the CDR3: TGTGCCAGCAGCAGTTTGTCGGGGGGTCCGAGAAACTACCATGGCTACACCTTC.

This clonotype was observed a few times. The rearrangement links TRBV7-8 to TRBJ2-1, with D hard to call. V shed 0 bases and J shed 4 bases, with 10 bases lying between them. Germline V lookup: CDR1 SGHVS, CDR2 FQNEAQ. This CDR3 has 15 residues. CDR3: CASSLAGKGYNEQFF. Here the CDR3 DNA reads TGTGCCAGCAGCTTAGCGGGAAAAGGGTACAATGAGCAGTTCTTC.

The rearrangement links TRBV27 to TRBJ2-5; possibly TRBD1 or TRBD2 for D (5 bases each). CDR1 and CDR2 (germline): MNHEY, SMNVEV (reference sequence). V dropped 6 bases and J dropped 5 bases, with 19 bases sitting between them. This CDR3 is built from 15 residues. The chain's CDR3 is CASSPGTSPRETQYF. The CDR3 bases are TGTGCCAGCAGCCCTGGGACCTCACCGCGGGAGACCCAGTACTTC.

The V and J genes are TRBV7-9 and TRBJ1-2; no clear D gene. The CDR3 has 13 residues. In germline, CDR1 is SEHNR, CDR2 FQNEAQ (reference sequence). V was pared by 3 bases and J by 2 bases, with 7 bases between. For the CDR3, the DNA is TGTGCCAGCAGCTTTGCAGAGAACTATGGCTACACCTTC. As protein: CASSFAENYGYTF.

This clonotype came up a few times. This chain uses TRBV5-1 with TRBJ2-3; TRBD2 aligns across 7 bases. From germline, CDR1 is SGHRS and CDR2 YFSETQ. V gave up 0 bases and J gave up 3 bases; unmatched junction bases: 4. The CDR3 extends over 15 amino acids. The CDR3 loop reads CASSLVLAGTDTQYF. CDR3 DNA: TGCGCCAGCAGCTTGGTATTAGCGGGTACAGATACGCAGTATTTT.

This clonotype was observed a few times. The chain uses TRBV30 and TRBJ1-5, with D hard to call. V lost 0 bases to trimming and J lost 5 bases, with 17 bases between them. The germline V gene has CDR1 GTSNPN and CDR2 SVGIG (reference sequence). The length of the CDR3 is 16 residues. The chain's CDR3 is CAWSVRRTDHDQPQHF. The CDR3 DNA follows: TGTGCCTGGAGTGTACGGCGGACGGATCATGATCAGCCCCAGCATTTT.

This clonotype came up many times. The CDR3 loop reads CSARDYTSAQQETQYF. The CDR3 DNA reads TGCAGTGCTAGAGATTATACTAGCGCCCAACAAGAGACCCAGTACTTC. The V and J genes are TRBV20-1 and TRBJ2-5; TRBD2 aligns across 7 bases. This CDR3 spans 16 amino acids. Trimming took 0 bases from V and 2 from J; bases not matched to a gene: 9. The germline V gene has CDR1 DFQATT and CDR2 SNEGSKA (reference sequence).